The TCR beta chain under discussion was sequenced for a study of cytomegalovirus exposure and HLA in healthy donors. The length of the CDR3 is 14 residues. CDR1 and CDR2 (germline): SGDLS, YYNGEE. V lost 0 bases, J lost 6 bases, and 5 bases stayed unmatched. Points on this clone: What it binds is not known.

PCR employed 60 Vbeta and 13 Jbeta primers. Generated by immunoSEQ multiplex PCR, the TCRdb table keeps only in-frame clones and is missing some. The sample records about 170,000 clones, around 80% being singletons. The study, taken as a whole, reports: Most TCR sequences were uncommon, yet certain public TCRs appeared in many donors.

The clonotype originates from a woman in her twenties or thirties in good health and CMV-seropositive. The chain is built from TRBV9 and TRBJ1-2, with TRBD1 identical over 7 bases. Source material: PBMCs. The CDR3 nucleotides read TGTGCCAGCAGCGTAGGGGCAGGGGGGCATGGCTACACCTTC. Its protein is CASSVGAGGHGYTF.